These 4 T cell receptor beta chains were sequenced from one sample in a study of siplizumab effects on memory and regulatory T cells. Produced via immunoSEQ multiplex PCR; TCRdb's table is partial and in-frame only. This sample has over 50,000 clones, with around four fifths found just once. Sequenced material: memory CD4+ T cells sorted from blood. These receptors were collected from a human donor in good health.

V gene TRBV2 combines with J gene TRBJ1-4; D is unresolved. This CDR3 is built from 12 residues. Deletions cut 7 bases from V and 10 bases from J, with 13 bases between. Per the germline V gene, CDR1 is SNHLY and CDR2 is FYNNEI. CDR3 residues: CASNQASGKLFF. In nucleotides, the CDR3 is TGTGCCAGCAACCAAGCATCGGGAAAACTGTTTTTT. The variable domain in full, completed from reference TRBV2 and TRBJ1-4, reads EPEVTQTPSHQVTQMGQEVILRCVPISNHLYFYWYRQILGQKVEFLVSFYNNEISEKSEIFDDQFSVERPDGSNFTLKIRSTKLEDSAMYFCASNQASGKLFFGSGTQLSVL.

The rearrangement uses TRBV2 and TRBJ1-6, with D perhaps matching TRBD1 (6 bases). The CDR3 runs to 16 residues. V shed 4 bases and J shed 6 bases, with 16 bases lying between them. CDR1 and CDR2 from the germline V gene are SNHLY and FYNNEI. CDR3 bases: TGTGCCAGCAGTGGTGTTTCGGGGGCCCGTAATTCACCCCTCCACTTT. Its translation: CASSGVSGARNSPLHF.

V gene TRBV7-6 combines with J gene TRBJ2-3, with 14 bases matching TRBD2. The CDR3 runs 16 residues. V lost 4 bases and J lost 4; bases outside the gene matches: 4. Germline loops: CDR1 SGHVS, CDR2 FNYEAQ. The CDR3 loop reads CASSSGLAGASDTQYF. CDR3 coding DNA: TGTGCCAGCAGCTCGGGACTAGCGGGAGCGTCAGATACGCAGTATTTT.

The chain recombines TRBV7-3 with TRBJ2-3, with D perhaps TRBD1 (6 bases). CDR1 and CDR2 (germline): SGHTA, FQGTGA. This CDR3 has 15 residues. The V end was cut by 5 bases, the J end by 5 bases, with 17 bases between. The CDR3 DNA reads TGTGCCAGCAGCCCCCAGTGGGGGCAGGGAGATACGCAGTATTTT. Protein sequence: CASSPQWGQGDTQYF.